This TCR beta chain came from a study of blood T cell repertoires in COVID-19. The data were produced by immunoSEQ multiplex PCR, yet TCRdb's version contains in-frame clones alone and is incomplete. The data show 150,000 to 200,000 clones, around 85% seen once. Deletions cut 7 bases from V and 3 bases from J, with 3 bases between. Looked up from germline, CDR1 is MNHEY and CDR2 is SVGAGI. The CDR3 covers 10 residues. A note on this clone: The sample has other DNA sequences that encode this CDR3 too.

The TCR originated in an older woman with acute or convalescent COVID-19. The rearrangement uses TRBV6-5 and TRBJ2-5; D not resolved. Sequencing used peripheral blood. The CDR3 loop reads CASTEETQYF. CDR3 in DNA: TGTGCCAGCACAGAAGAGACCCAGTACTTC.